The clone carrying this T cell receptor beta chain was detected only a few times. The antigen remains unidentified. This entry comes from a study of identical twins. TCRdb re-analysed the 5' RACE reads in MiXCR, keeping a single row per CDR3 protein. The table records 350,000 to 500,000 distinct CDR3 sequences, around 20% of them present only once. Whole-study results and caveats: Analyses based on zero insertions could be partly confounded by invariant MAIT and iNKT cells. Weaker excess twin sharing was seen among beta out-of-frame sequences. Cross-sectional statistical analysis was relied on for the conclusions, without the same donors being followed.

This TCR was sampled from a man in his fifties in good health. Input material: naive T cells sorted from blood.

Here the CDR3 reads CASSGVYNEQFF. The DNA for the CDR3 is TGTGCCAGCAGCGGAGTCTACAATGAGCAGTTCTTC. The J gene is TRBJ2-1, the V gene TRBV12-3 or TRBV12-4, with unresolved D. V lost 6 bases and J lost 3, with 6 bases in between. The CDR3 is made up of 12 amino acids.